The 12 T cell receptor beta chains below were found in one sample sequenced in a study of cytomegalovirus exposure and HLA in healthy donors. PCR primers comprised 60 Vbeta and 13 Jbeta primers. Clones were read by immunoSEQ multiplex PCR, and TCRdb kept only the in-frame ones, dropping some. The table has 150,000 or so clones, 70% to 80% seen once. Sequences were obtained from PBMCs. These receptor sequences come from a man aged 25 to 40 in good health and CMV-seropositive.

The rearrangement uses TRBV30 and TRBJ1-5; maybe TRBD1 (5 bases). The germline V gene has CDR1 GTSNPN and CDR2 SVGIG (reference sequence). The CDR3 length is 13 residues. The V gene lost 3 bases and the J gene lost 2 bases, with 8 bases spanning the gap. CDR3 amino acids: CAWSTTGNQPQHF. The CDR3 region has the DNA TGTGCCTGGAGCACGACAGGCAATCAGCCCCAGCATTTT.

The chain recombines TRBV4-3 with TRBJ2-2; TRBD1 matches 9 bases. With 1 base clipped from V and 5 bases from J, the junction kept 5 bases outside the gene matches. There are 16 residues in the CDR3. Looked up from germline, CDR1 is LGHNA and CDR2 is YSLEER. The CDR3 DNA reads as TGCGCCAGCAGCCAAGTTAACAGGGGGCGAACCGGGGAGCTGTTTTTT. It codes for CASSQVNRGRTGELFF.

The V and J genes are TRBV6-4 and TRBJ1-6, with D possibly being TRBD1 (5 bases). There are 14 residues in the CDR3. Trimming left V 2 bases short and J 6 bases short, with 8 bases between. Germline V gene data show CDR1 as MRHNA and CDR2 as SNTAGT. The CDR3 region is CASSDGRVNSPLHF. The CDR3 DNA follows: TGTGCCAGCAGTGACGGCAGGGTTAATTCACCCCTCCACTTT.

This chain joins TRBV19 and TRBJ2-7; TRBD2 matches at 8 bases. The germline gives CDR1 LNHDA, CDR2 SQIVND (reference sequence). V gave up 7 bases and J gave up 2 bases; unmatched junction bases: 10. The CDR3 totals 15 residues. CDR3 DNA sequence: TGTGCCAGTAAATTGGGAGCGGGAGTCCCCTACGAGCAGTACTTC. Translating gives CASKLGAGVPYEQYF.

CDR3 residues: CASSADRGRDEQFF. CDR3 in DNA: TGTGCCAGCAGCGCCGACAGGGGGCGGGATGAGCAGTTCTTC. The chain carries TRBV7-8 and TRBJ2-1; 10 nucleotides line up with TRBD1. The CDR3 covers 14 residues. V was clipped by 5 bases and J by 8 bases; unmatched bases: 6. The germline V gene encodes CDR1 SGHVS and CDR2 FQNEAQ.

This chain uses TRBV5-1 with TRBJ1-5; D is perhaps TRBD1 (6 bases). The ends were cut back, 1 base at V and 7 bases at J, with 9 bases in the middle. Per the germline V gene, CDR1 is SGHRS and CDR2 is YFSETQ. The CDR3 totals 13 residues. As DNA, the CDR3 is TGCGCCAGCAGCTTGACAGGGCAACAGCCCCAGCATTTT. Protein product: CASSLTGQQPQHF. Full variable domain (missing parts from reference TRBV5-1 and TRBJ1-5): KAGVTQTPRYLIKTRGQQVTLSCSPISGHRSVSWYQQTPGQGLQFLFEYFSETQRNKGNFPGRFSGRQFSNSRSEMNVSTLELGDSALYLCASSLTGQQPQHFGDGTRLSIL.

This clone was detected only a few times. The chain couples TRBV30 to TRBJ2-7; the D gene is possibly TRBD2 (6 bases). The V gene lost 0 bases and the J gene lost 5 bases, with 14 bases spanning the gap. CDR1 and CDR2 (germline): GTSNPN, SVGIG (reference sequence). This CDR3 has 14 amino acids. The DNA of the CDR3 is TGTGCCTGGAGTGTACAATGGGGACTCCACGAGCAGTACTTC. Amino acids: CAWSVQWGLHEQYF.

The chain joins TRBV5-8 to TRBJ1-4; 9 nucleotides match TRBD1. The V segment lost 1 base and the J segment 4 bases; nucleotides outside the gene matches: 8. Germline V gene sequence: CDR1 SGHTS, CDR2 YDEGEE. CDR3 size: 17 residues. The CDR3 loop reads CASSLFVRTGVNEKLFF. The CDR3 DNA is TGTGCCAGCAGCTTGTTCGTTCGGACAGGGGTTAATGAAAAACTGTTTTTT.

J is TRBJ2-5 and V is TRBV27; D not resolved. Germline loops: CDR1 MNHEY, CDR2 SMNVEV (reference sequence). V was clipped by 3 bases and J by 6 bases, with 11 bases between them. This CDR3 comprises 13 residues. As DNA, the CDR3 is TGTGCCAGCAGTTTCGGAGCTTCACAGACCCAGTACTTC. Its translation is CASSFGASQTQYF.

The rearrangement uses TRBV2 and TRBJ1-5; weak D call: TRBD1 (5 bases). The CDR3 contains 15 residues. V was pared by 6 bases and J by 2 bases, with 14 bases between. Germline CDR1 SNHLY, CDR2 FYNNEI. This chain's CDR3 is CASSSQGRGNQPQHF. CDR3 nucleotide sequence: TGTGCCAGCAGCAGTCAGGGCAGGGGCAATCAGCCCCAGCATTTT.

The J gene is TRBJ2-1, the V gene TRBV28, with D tentatively TRBD1 (6 bases). Trimming stripped 1 base from V and 6 bases from J, with 16 bases between. The germline V gene encodes CDR1 MDHEN and CDR2 SYDVKM. The CDR3 spans 16 residues. DNA of the CDR3: TGTGCCAGCAGTTTATCCCGGACAGTCCTCGGCAATGAGCAGTTCTTC. Protein product: CASSLSRTVLGNEQFF.

This chain joins TRBV6-5 and TRBJ1-3; tentative D call: TRBD2 (5 bases). The end of the DNA is better explained by TRBJ2-2, so the J call may be wrong. Germline CDR1 reads MNHEY; CDR2 reads SVGAGI. The CDR3 sequence is 15 residues long. For the CDR3, the DNA is TGTGCCAGCAGTTACTCGAATCCGGGAACCGGGGAGCTGTTTTTT. It yields the protein CASSYSNPGTGELFF.